These 29 T cell receptor beta chains share one sample of origin, sequenced in a study of blood T cell repertoires in COVID-19. Here immunoSEQ multiplex PCR was the method, and the copy in TCRdb shows in-frame clones only, minus some. The sample yields 200,000 to 250,000 clones, 80% to 90% seen once. Sequenced input: peripheral blood. The receptors here all came from a man younger than 35 with active or convalescent COVID-19.

The rearrangement joins TRBV19 to TRBJ1-5; 9 positions match TRBD1. The CDR3 loop spans 17 amino acids. CDR1 and CDR2 from the germline V gene are LNHDA and SQIVND (reference sequence). J gave up 3 bases and V 7 bases, and 13 bases lay outside the gene matches. The CDR3 bases are TGTGCCAGTAAAAATTACGGGACAGGGATGACCAATCAGCCCCAGCATTTT. Protein: CASKNYGTGMTNQPQHF.

About this clone itself: The junction shows a germline mismatch at one end, possibly a read error. The V gene is TRBV7-7, the J gene TRBJ1-2; tentative D call: TRBD1 (6 bases). CDR3 length equals 17 residues. CDR1 and CDR2 (germline): SSHAT, FNYEAQ (reference sequence). The CDR3, as DNA: TGTGCTAGCAGCTTAGAGTCCCCTTGGGGGCAAAGGGATGGCTACACCTTC. Encoded protein: CASSLESPWGQRDGYTF.

The V gene is TRBV12-3 or TRBV12-4, the J gene TRBJ1-1; D may be TRBD1 (6 bases). V was shortened by 6 bases and J by 1 base, with 9 bases between the two germline ends. The CDR3 totals 13 residues. CDR3 in DNA: TGTGCCAGCAGCAGGGGTACGAACACTGAAGCTTTCTTT. Translated, it gives CASSRGTNTEAFF.

J is TRBJ2-3 and V is TRBV30; D not certain. CDR1 is GTSNPN and CDR2 is SVGIG in the germline V gene (reference sequence). This CDR3 is built from 12 residues. The CDR3 sequence is CAHTMSADTQYF. CDR3 nucleotide sequence: TGTGCTCACACTATGAGCGCGGATACGCAGTATTTT.

The CDR3: CASSSLLGGLQPQHF. In DNA form, the CDR3 reads TGTGCCAGCAGTTCATTACTAGGGGGACTACAGCCCCAGCATTTT. The J gene is TRBJ1-5, the V gene TRBV6-5, with D possibly being TRBD1 (6 bases). CDR3 length: 15 residues. Trimming removed 4 bases at V and 7 bases at J, with 17 bases between. CDR1 MNHEY and CDR2 SVGAGI come from the germline V gene.

V gene TRBV19 combines with J gene TRBJ2-7; 10 positions match TRBD2. This CDR3 comprises 14 residues. Trimming took 5 bases from V and 4 from J; bases not matched to a gene: 5. Germline-derived CDR1 and CDR2 are LNHDA and SQIVND (reference sequence). The CDR3 coding sequence is TGTGCCAGTAGTTTTAGCGGGAGGCAGTACGAGCAGTACTTC. Translated: CASSFSGRQYEQYF.

The CDR3 DNA is TGTGCCTGGAGTATTGGTAGTGAAGATACGCAGTATTTT. Translation gives CAWSIGSEDTQYF. The chain links TRBV30 to TRBJ2-3; D unclear. The V end was cut by 2 bases, the J end by 5 bases, with 11 bases between. In germline, CDR1 is GTSNPN, CDR2 SVGIG (reference sequence). This CDR3 has 13 amino acids.

The genes are TRBV5-8 and TRBJ2-7; tentatively, D is TRBD2 (6 bases). CDR3 length: 15 residues. CDR1 is SGHTS, CDR2 YDEGEE, per germline. Trimming cost V 0 bases and J 3 bases, with 13 bases left between them. The CDR3 region is CASSLVGRGNYEQYF. CDR3 in DNA: TGTGCCAGCAGCTTGGTCGGGAGAGGGAACTACGAGCAGTACTTC.

The V call is TRBV28, the J call TRBJ2-7; D ambiguous. The length of the CDR3 is 11 residues. Trimming pared 6 bases from V and 6 bases from J, leaving 9 bases between. CDR1 is MDHEN, CDR2 SYDVKM, per germline. Written as DNA, the CDR3 is TGTGCCAGCAGCCGTCGTATCGAGCAGTACTTC. It codes for CASSRRIEQYF.

This clone was seen once. This chain connects TRBV19 to TRBJ1-2, with a possible D match to TRBD1 (6 bases). Germline V CDR1 and CDR2: LNHDA, SQIVND (reference sequence). There are 12 residues in the CDR3. V lost 5 bases and J 13 bases, leaving 17 bases between the germline ends. The CDR3 loop is CASSGTGPRATF. The CDR3 nucleotides are TGTGCCAGTAGTGGAACAGGGCCGAGAGCCACCTTC. Variable domain in full (rest from reference TRBV19 and TRBJ1-2): DGGITQSPKYLFRKEGQNVTLSCEQNLNHDAMYWYRQDPGQGLRLIYYSQIVNDFQKGDIAEGYSVSREKKESFPLTVTSAQKNPTAFYLCASSGTGPRATFGSGTRLTVV.

Here the CDR3 reads CATSRSRDTPGAQHF. For the CDR3, the DNA is TGTGCCACCAGCAGATCCCGGGACACGCCCGGGGCGCAGCATTTT. V usage is TRBV15 and J usage is TRBJ1-5, with a weak D call TRBD1 (6 bases). V lost 2 bases and J 13 bases, leaving 21 bases between the germline ends. The CDR3 spans 15 residues. Germline-derived CDR1 and CDR2 are LNHNV and YYDKDF (reference sequence).

The rearrangement joins TRBV9 to TRBJ1-1; 8 positions agree with TRBD1. V lost 3 bases to trimming and J lost 7 bases; unmatched junction nucleotides: 14. Looked up from germline, CDR1 is SGDLS and CDR2 is YYNGEE. CDR3 length equals 16 residues. The CDR3 DNA sequence: TGTGCCAGCAGCGGACCCCGCAGGGGGCGGGCCCTTGAAGCTTTCTTT. This codes for CASSGPRRGRALEAFF.

This clone is a singleton in its sample. The chain combines TRBV20-1 with TRBJ1-2; D not resolved. V was pared by 7 bases and J by 5 bases, with 8 bases between. Germline V gene data show CDR1 as DFQATT and CDR2 as SNEGSKA (reference sequence). The CDR3 is made up of 10 amino acids. The CDR3 nucleotides are TGCAGTGTGAGAAGTTATGGCTACACCTTC. Translated, it gives CSVRSYGYTF.

Concerning this clone itself: This same CDR3 is encoded by further DNA sequences in the sample. The rearrangement joins TRBV3-1 (or the pseudogene TRBV3-2) to TRBJ1-1; D is possibly TRBD1 (5 bases). V was cut by 3 bases and J by 5 bases, with 7 bases left in between. The CDR3 length is 12 residues. Looked up from germline, CDR1 is LGHDT and CDR2 is YNNKEL (reference sequence). The CDR3 region is CASSQAGTEAFF. CDR3 in DNA: TGTGCCAGCAGCCAGGCAGGGACTGAAGCTTTCTTT.

This chain joins TRBV10-3 and TRBJ1-1; 8 bases align to TRBD1. The CDR3 is made up of 13 amino acids. With V trimmed by 6 bases and J by 1 base, 1 base remained unmatched. The germline gives CDR1 ENHRY, CDR2 SYGVKD. In DNA form, the CDR3 reads TGTGCCATCAGGGACAGGGAGAACACTGAAGCTTTCTTT. Its protein is CAIRDRENTEAFF.

The rearrangement links TRBV30 to TRBJ2-3; 13 nucleotides align to TRBD2. Germline V gene data show CDR1 as GTSNPN and CDR2 as SVGIG (reference sequence). V dropped 0 bases and J dropped 9; count of bases not matched to a gene: 6. The CDR3 consists of 15 residues. The CDR3 nucleotides read TGTGCCTGGAGTGTACTAGCGGGAGGGCCCGTGACGCAGTATTTT. Protein product: CAWSVLAGGPVTQYF.

J is TRBJ1-1 and V is TRBV14, with D perhaps matching TRBD1 (5 bases). The germline gives CDR1 SGHDN, CDR2 FVKESK. V lost 1 base, J lost 9 bases, and 15 bases lay in between. The CDR3 length is 14 residues. The CDR3 region has the DNA TGTGCCAGCAGCCAAGGCCTTGGGGCAGGGCAAGCTTTCTTT. Amino acids: CASSQGLGAGQAFF.

The genes are TRBV5-1 and TRBJ1-1, with D unclear. V dropped 0 bases and J dropped 8 bases, with 11 bases sitting between them. The CDR3 has 13 residues. Germline V gives CDR1 SGHRS, CDR2 YFSETQ. In nucleotides, the CDR3 is TGCGCCAGCAGCTTGGAGAAGAATCTAGAAGCTTTCTTT. Protein product: CASSLEKNLEAFF.

Of note for this clone: The junction differs from germline at one of its ends, possibly a read error. The chain couples TRBV12-3 or TRBV12-4 to TRBJ2-7, with TRBD2 matching 7 bases. This CDR3 has 13 amino acids. CDR3 loop: CASRGGTRWLSDF. DNA for the CDR3: TGTGCCAGCAGGGGGGGGACCCGCTGGTTGAGCGACTTC.

The gene calls are TRBV24-1 and TRBJ2-2, with a tentative D call TRBD2 (5 bases). Germline lookup yields CDR1 KGHDR and CDR2 SFDVKD. With 3 bases removed from V and 4 bases from J, the gap between germline ends came to 8 bases. The CDR3 spans 14 residues. CDR3 nucleotides: TGTGCCACCAGTGATATCGCGGGCACCGGGGAGCTGTTTTTT. Encoded protein: CATSDIAGTGELFF.

This clone was observed many times. The rearrangement links TRBV7-9 to TRBJ2-1; 7 bases fit TRBD2. The germline gives CDR1 SEHNR, CDR2 FQNEAQ (reference sequence). The V gene end was trimmed by 3 bases and the J gene end by 7 bases; junction bases not matched to a gene: 9. CDR3 length: 15 residues. CDR3 protein: CASSFFAGEGNEQFF. The CDR3 bases are TGTGCCAGCAGCTTTTTCGCGGGAGAGGGTAATGAGCAGTTCTTC.

The chain uses TRBV10-3 and TRBJ1-3; TRBD1 matches 9 bases. The CDR3 sequence is 14 residues long. CDR1 and CDR2 (germline): ENHRY, SYGVKD. The V segment lost 6 bases and the J segment 4 bases; nucleotides outside the gene matches: 4. The CDR3 DNA sequence: TGTGCCATCAGAGGACAGGGGAGAGGAAACACCATATATTTT. Its protein is CAIRGQGRGNTIYF.

V usage is TRBV30 and J usage is TRBJ1-3; no firm D call. CDR3 length: 13 residues. Germline V lookup: CDR1 GTSNPN, CDR2 SVGIG (reference sequence). Between the trimmed V and J ends, which lost 7 bases and 1 base, there was a span of 11 bases. The CDR3 DNA reads TGTGCCTCCAGCGGGCCTTCTGGAAACACCATATATTTT. Translated, it gives CASSGPSGNTIYF. Combining the CDR3 with reference TRBV30 and TRBJ1-3 gives the whole variable domain SQTIHQWPATLVQPVGSPLSLECTVEGTSNPNLYWYRQAAGRGLQLLFYSVGIGQISSEVPQNLSASRPQDRQFILSSKKLLLSDSGFYLCASSGPSGNTIYFGEGSWLTVV.

The table lists this clone with a few counts. The chain carries TRBV14 and TRBJ1-1; tentatively, D is TRBD1 (6 bases). This CDR3 is built from 15 residues. Trimming took 4 bases from V and 0 from J, leaving 12 bases between them. CDR1 and CDR2 from the germline V gene are SGHDN and FVKESK. In DNA, the CDR3 is TGTGCCAGCAGCCCCCCGGGGACACTGAACACTGAAGCTTTCTTT. It translates to CASSPPGTLNTEAFF. Full variable domain (outside the CDR3, taken from reference TRBV14 and TRBJ1-1): EAGVTQFPSHSVIEKGQTVTLRCDPISGHDNLYWYRRVMGKEIKFLLHFVKESKQDESGMPNNRFLAERTGGTYSTLKVQPAELEDSGVYFCASSPPGTLNTEAFFGQGTRLTVV.

This clone showed up just a few times. The V call is TRBV28, the J call TRBJ2-7, with TRBD2 as a possible D gene (6 bases). The length of the CDR3 is 13 residues. Germline lookup yields CDR1 MDHEN and CDR2 SYDVKM. The V end was cut by 5 bases, the J end by 12 bases, with 20 bases between. CDR3 region: CASSLGGTGAWYF. Written as DNA, the CDR3 is TGTGCCAGCAGTCTAGGAGGGACGGGTGCATGGTACTTC.

The chain combines TRBV27 with TRBJ2-2; D might be TRBD2 (6 bases). The CDR3 has 14 amino acids. The germline V gene encodes CDR1 MNHEY and CDR2 SMNVEV (reference sequence). V gave up 7 bases and J gave up 5 bases, with 14 bases separating them. The chain's CDR3 is CASKQTRPTGELFF. The CDR3 DNA is TGTGCCAGCAAACAGACTAGGCCTACCGGGGAGCTGTTTTTT.

CDR3 sequence reads: CASRDRASNTEAFF. CDR3 DNA: TGCGCCAGCAGGGACAGGGCCTCGAACACTGAAGCTTTCTTT. The chain has TRBV4-1 and TRBJ1-1, with TRBD1 identical over 8 bases. Per germline, CDR1 MGHRA and CDR2 YSYEKL. The CDR3 sequence is 14 residues long. The V and J ends lost 6 bases and 1 base, in that order; junction bases with no gene match: 4.

The CDR3 coding sequence is TGTGCCAGCAGCCGAGCTGGAGGCGAGCAGTACTTC. Its translation is CASSRAGGEQYF. The chain employs TRBV7-2 and TRBJ2-7; a weak D match, TRBD2 (5 bases). V lost 5 bases and J 6 bases, leaving 11 bases between the germline ends. Germline CDR1 reads SGHTA; CDR2 reads FQGNSA. This CDR3 contains 12 residues.

This chain uses TRBV28 with TRBJ1-5; 10 bases match TRBD1. This CDR3 contains 17 residues. V trimming: 6 bases; J trimming: 0 bases; junction bases outside the gene matches: 8. CDR1 is MDHEN and CDR2 is SYDVKM in the germline V gene. CDR3 amino acids: CASRKDRGTYSNQPQHF. The CDR3 bases are TGTGCCAGCAGGAAGGACAGGGGGACGTATAGCAATCAGCCCCAGCATTTT. The full variable domain, in which reference TRBV28 and TRBJ1-5 provide the parts outside the CDR3, is DVKVTQSSRYLVKRTGEKVFLECVQDMDHENMFWYRQDPGLGLRLIYFSYDVKMKEKGDIPEGYSVSREKKERFSLILESASTNQTSMYLCASRKDRGTYSNQPQHFGDGTRLSIL.